These 25 T cell receptor beta chains were sequenced from one sample in a study of cytomegalovirus exposure and HLA in healthy donors. With 60 Vbeta and 13 Jbeta primers, the PCR was carried out. Some clones are missing from TCRdb's copy, which holds only in-frame ones; the method was immunoSEQ multiplex PCR. The data hold about 160,000 clones, with about 75% observed a single time. Sequencing input: PBMCs. Receptor source: a female donor in good health and CMV-seronegative.

This clone was seen a few times. The V call is TRBV4-1, the J call TRBJ2-5; 9 bases match TRBD2. Trimming took 2 bases from V and 2 from J; bases not matched to a gene: 9. This CDR3 contains 17 residues. The germline V gene has CDR1 MGHRA and CDR2 YSYEKL. The CDR3 here is CASSQTGLAADQETQYF. In DNA form, the CDR3 reads TGCGCCAGCAGCCAAACGGGACTAGCTGCAGATCAAGAGACCCAGTACTTC.

The V and J genes are TRBV25-1 and TRBJ2-2, with D perhaps TRBD1 (6 bases). This CDR3 is built from 14 residues. The V gene lost 5 bases and the J gene lost 5 bases, with 12 bases spanning the gap. CDR1 MGHDK and CDR2 SYGVNS come from the germline V gene. This chain's CDR3 is CASSRPGETGELFF. CDR3 in DNA: TGTGCCAGCAGTCGACCAGGGGAAACCGGGGAGCTGTTTTTT. Full variable domain (missing parts from reference TRBV25-1 and TRBJ2-2): EADIYQTPRYLVIGTGKKITLECSQTMGHDKMYWYQQDPGMELHLIHYSYGVNSTEKGDLSSESTVSRIRTEHFPLTLESARPSHTSQYLCASSRPGETGELFFGEGSRLTVL.

In DNA, the CDR3 is TGTGCCAGCAGGGGGGGATACTCCTACAATGAGCAGTTCTTC. This sequence encodes CASRGGYSYNEQFF. V is TRBV7-9 and J is TRBJ2-1; possibly TRBD2 for D (6 bases). CDR3 length: 14 residues. V was cut by 6 bases and J by 0 bases, with 9 bases left in between. Germline CDR1 SEHNR, CDR2 FQNEAQ (reference sequence).

The chain employs TRBV5-1 and TRBJ2-2; 10 nucleotides align to TRBD2. The CDR3 spans 16 residues. The V gene's germline CDR1 is SGHRS and CDR2 YFSETQ. V lost 0 bases, J lost 6 bases, and 5 bases stayed unmatched. The CDR3 bases are TGCGCCAGCAGCTTGGAGGCTAGCGGGGGTTCCGGGGAGCTGTTTTTT. Translating gives CASSLEASGGSGELFF.

The rearrangement joins TRBV19 to TRBJ2-5; maybe TRBD2 (5 bases). Germline CDR1 reads LNHDA; CDR2 reads SQIVND (reference sequence). The CDR3 is 13 amino acids. V lost 3 bases to trimming and J lost 9 bases, with 14 bases between them. CDR3 DNA sequence: TGTGCCAGTAGTATCTCCTACGACGGGGCCCAGTACTTC. Translating it yields CASSISYDGAQYF.

V gene TRBV30 combines with J gene TRBJ1-6; D not resolved. The CDR3 length is 16 residues. The germline CDR1 and CDR2 sequences are GTSNPN and SVGIG (reference sequence). The germline V and J ends were trimmed by 2 bases and 2 bases, with 13 bases remaining between them. The CDR3 region has the DNA TGTGCCTGGAGTCGAGAGGGATTTCCCTATAATTCACCCCTCCACTTT. Residues: CAWSREGFPYNSPLHF.

V gene TRBV11-1 combines with J gene TRBJ1-1; unclear D gene. The CDR3 is made up of 15 amino acids. The germline V and J ends were trimmed by 2 bases and 1 base, with 11 bases remaining between them. Germline V gives CDR1 SGHAT, CDR2 FQDESV (reference sequence). CDR3 loop: CASSLLLEWNTEAFF. Here the CDR3 DNA reads TGTGCCAGCAGCTTACTACTAGAGTGGAACACTGAAGCTTTCTTT. The full variable domain, with the rest looked up from reference TRBV11-1 and TRBJ1-1, is EAEVAQSPRYKITEKSQAVAFWCDPISGHATLYWYRQILGQGPELLVQFQDESVVDDSQLPKDRFSAERLKGVDSTLKIQPAELGDSAMYLCASSLLLEWNTEAFFGQGTRLTVV.

This clone was seen once. This chain uses TRBV18 with TRBJ2-3; 9 nucleotides align to TRBD1. This CDR3 spans 13 amino acids. Germline-derived CDR1 and CDR2 are KGHSH and LQKENI. The V gene end was trimmed by 5 bases and the J gene end by 9 bases; junction bases not matched to a gene: 6. The CDR3 DNA is TGTGCCAGCTCATCGACAGGGGGGAAGACGCAGTATTTT. As protein: CASSSTGGKTQYF.

The chain is built from TRBV28 and TRBJ1-4, with 8 nucleotides matching TRBD1. CDR1 MDHEN and CDR2 SYDVKM come from the germline V gene. J gave up 4 bases and V 5 bases, and 6 bases lay outside the gene matches. The CDR3 has 15 amino acids. The CDR3 reads CASSAPRGRNEKLFF. The DNA of the CDR3 is TGTGCCAGCAGTGCGCCCAGGGGGCGTAATGAAAAACTGTTTTTT.

This clone came up once. The V call is TRBV5-8, the J call TRBJ2-1, with D perhaps matching TRBD1 (6 bases). Germline V gene sequence: CDR1 SGHTS, CDR2 YDEGEE. Trimming removed 4 bases from V and 0 bases from J, with 11 bases in between. The CDR3 extends over 15 amino acids. CDR3 loop: CASSQGQSSYNEQFF. CDR3 nucleotides: TGTGCCAGCAGCCAAGGACAGAGCTCCTACAATGAGCAGTTCTTC.

The chain carries TRBV5-1 and TRBJ2-5; D is perhaps TRBD1 (6 bases). The DNA end lines up better with TRBJ2-7; the J call may be wrong. Germline V CDR1 and CDR2: SGHRS, YFSETQ. The CDR3 loop spans 14 amino acids. The CDR3 DNA reads as TGCGCCAGCAGCTCTTCAGGGGCCTCCTACGAGCAGTACTTC. It is translated as CASSSSGASYEQYF.

The J gene is TRBJ1-4, the V gene TRBV5-5; D is unresolved. This CDR3 contains 15 residues. Germline V gene lookup returns CDR1 SGHKS and CDR2 YYEKEE (reference sequence). V gave up 0 bases and J gave up 5 bases, with 11 bases separating them. The chain's CDR3 is CASSLAAGRNEKLFF. The CDR3 DNA sequence: TGTGCCAGCAGCTTGGCGGCAGGAAGGAATGAAAAACTGTTTTTT.

This chain uses TRBV7-6 with TRBJ2-7; TRBD2 aligns across 7 bases. Germline-derived CDR1 and CDR2 are SGHVS and FNYEAQ. The V segment lost 5 bases and the J segment 7 bases; nucleotides outside the gene matches: 17. The CDR3 spans 16 residues. CDR3 in amino acids: CASSPSGGVGFFEQYF. The DNA for the CDR3 is TGTGCCAGCAGCCCCTCGGGAGGTGTGGGATTTTTTGAGCAGTACTTC.

This clone was picked up a small number of times. The chain uses TRBV7-3 and TRBJ2-1, with 10 bases aligning to TRBD2. CDR3 size: 15 residues. Germline trimming cut 5 bases from V and 6 bases from J; bases unmatched to any gene: 7. Germline CDR1 is SGHTA and CDR2 is FQGTGA. CDR3 sequence: CASSQRGGLFNEQFF. CDR3 sequence (DNA): TGTGCCAGCAGCCAGCGGGGGGGCCTTTTCAATGAGCAGTTCTTC.

This chain uses TRBV4-2 with TRBJ1-4, with no clear D. CDR3 size: 15 residues. Looked up from germline, CDR1 is LGHNA and CDR2 is YNFKEQ. Deletions cut 7 bases from V and 2 bases from J, with 14 bases between. The CDR3 loop reads CASTLYLGTNEKLFF. The CDR3 region has the DNA TGTGCCAGCACTCTCTATCTCGGGACTAATGAAAAACTGTTTTTT.

The gene calls are TRBV6-5 and TRBJ1-2; 9 bases match TRBD1. After removal of 2 bases from V and 3 bases from J, the junction contained 7 bases not matched to a gene. CDR1 is MNHEY and CDR2 is SVGAGI in the germline V gene. The CDR3 has 16 amino acids. The CDR3 loop is CASSYPGQGGDYGYTF. The DNA of the CDR3 is TGTGCCAGCAGTTACCCGGGACAGGGAGGCGACTATGGCTACACCTTC.

The chain links TRBV4-2 to TRBJ1-1; 8 nucleotides agree with TRBD1. Germline values: CDR1 LGHNA, CDR2 YNFKEQ. The V and J ends lost 4 bases and 3 bases, in that order; junction bases with no gene match: 16. This CDR3 has 18 residues. The CDR3 loop reads CASSRIPFGAGGDTEAFF. DNA for the CDR3: TGTGCCAGCAGCCGGATTCCGTTCGGGGCAGGGGGCGACACTGAAGCTTTCTTT.

The chain recombines TRBV5-8 with TRBJ1-2; tentative D call: TRBD1 (6 bases). This CDR3 is built from 14 residues. The V end lost 4 bases, the J end lost 4 bases, and 14 bases lay between the germline ends. CDR1 SGHTS and CDR2 YDEGEE come from the germline V gene. CDR3 nucleotides: TGTGCCAGCAGCATGAGGGGGGGCTCCTATGGCTACACCTTC. Translating it yields CASSMRGGSYGYTF.

This clone was seen a few times. The CDR3 region has the DNA TGTGCCAGCAGCGTAGGTGGAGGGTCGGGTCAGCCCCAGCATTTT. Translating it yields CASSVGGGSGQPQHF. The chain carries TRBV9 and TRBJ1-5; D call uncertain. Trimming shortened V by 0 bases and J by 6 bases, and 13 bases separated the two germline ends. The CDR3 length is 15 residues. CDR1 is SGDLS and CDR2 is YYNGEE in the germline V gene.

V usage is TRBV19 and J usage is TRBJ2-2, with TRBD2 identical over 7 bases. The CDR3 loop spans 16 amino acids. The V gene's germline CDR1 is LNHDA and CDR2 SQIVND (reference sequence). V lost 3 bases to trimming and J lost 4 bases; unmatched junction nucleotides: 8. CDR3 in DNA: TGTGCCAGTAGTATTAGGTGGGGGGGATTCACCGGGGAGCTGTTTTTT. Residues: CASSIRWGGFTGELFF.

This clone was counted a few times. This chain uses TRBV30 with TRBJ1-1; weak D call: TRBD1 (5 bases). In germline, CDR1 is GTSNPN, CDR2 SVGIG (reference sequence). V was clipped by 0 bases and J by 2 bases, with 10 bases between them. This CDR3 has 14 amino acids. CDR3 nucleotides: TGTGCCTGGAGTGTAATAGGGGCCAACACTGAAGCTTTCTTT. Its translation: CAWSVIGANTEAFF.

V is TRBV6-1 and J is TRBJ1-5; D is undetermined. Germline V lookup: CDR1 MNHNS, CDR2 SASEGT. The CDR3 loop spans 13 amino acids. V dropped 4 bases and J dropped 4 bases, with 8 bases sitting between them. The CDR3, as DNA: TGTGCCAGCAGTGGAACTACAAATCAGCCCCAGCATTTT. Its translation is CASSGTTNQPQHF.

The chain recombines TRBV4-1 with TRBJ2-2; TRBD2 aligns across 9 bases. The CDR3 spans 16 residues. Losses at the gene ends were 3 bases for V and 4 bases for J; bases not matched to a gene: 6. In germline, CDR1 is MGHRA, CDR2 YSYEKL. The CDR3 is CASSQGSGRGTGELFF. Here the CDR3 DNA reads TGCGCCAGCAGCCAGGGTAGCGGGAGAGGCACCGGGGAGCTGTTTTTT.

The chain has TRBV30 and TRBJ1-2; 7 bases are a match to TRBD1. With 0 bases clipped from V and 4 bases from J, the junction kept 5 bases outside the gene matches. The CDR3 has 14 residues. Germline CDR1 reads GTSNPN; CDR2 reads SVGIG (reference sequence). The CDR3 is CAWSVQGYAYGYTF. CDR3 sequence (DNA): TGTGCCTGGAGTGTACAGGGGTATGCCTATGGCTACACCTTC.

This chain joins TRBV6-1 and TRBJ2-7, with TRBD1 matching 9 bases. Germline lookup yields CDR1 MNHNS and CDR2 SASEGT. The trim removed 5 bases at V and 3 bases at J, leaving 8 bases unmatched. The CDR3 loop spans 15 amino acids. CDR3 DNA sequence: TGTGCCAGCAGTCCGGGGGGACAGGGATTCTACGAGCAGTACTTC. This codes for CASSPGGQGFYEQYF.